This T cell receptor beta chain was captured by sequencing in a study of OX40 agonist ivuxolimab in advanced cancers. About the research overall: An agonistic anti-OX40 (CD134) antibody, ivuxolimab, was used to treat the patients.

Profiling relied on immunoSEQ multiplex PCR, and the TCRdb table lists in-frame clones only, not all of them. The repertoire holds approximately 81,000 clones, 70% to 90% seen once, with 0.8% to 1% in the top ten. This CDR3 is 16 amino acids long. Trimming cost V 4 bases and J 5 bases; bases outside gene matches: 6. Germline V gene data show CDR1 as SGHTA and CDR2 as FQGNSA. The chain links TRBV7-2 to TRBJ2-5, with 14 bases aligning to TRBD2. The sequence derives from an adult with an advanced solid tumor such as melanoma, head and neck, liver or kidney cancer. Here the sequenced sample was CD4+ or CD8+ T cells sorted from blood, taken in a trial of the OX40 agonist ivuxolimab. CDR3 region: CASSSGGTSGSETQYF. The CDR3 bases are TGTGCCAGCAGCTCAGGGGGGACTAGCGGGAGTGAGACCCAGTACTTC.